The rows below give T cell receptor beta chains drawn from one sample of a study of monozygotic twins with inflammatory bowel disease. TCRdb re-called the 5' RACE reads and shows each CDR3 protein once, DNA omitted. The repertoire table contains a few hundred thousand distinct CDR3 sequences. The specimen sequenced was blood. The receptors stem from a human donor with ulcerative colitis or Crohn's disease, or a healthy co-twin of an affected twin (not recorded which). Each CDR3 is given with its conserved first and last residue.

j_call,v_call,cdr3_aa
TRBJ1-5,TRBV7-9,CASSLSQGVQHF
TRBJ2-1,TRBV10-2,CASSVGAYGEQFF
TRBJ1-1,TRBV6-4,CASSVELTGPHDAFF
TRBJ1-2,TRBV5-1,CASSLGPSNYGYTF
TRBJ1-1,TRBV7-8,CASSLRLQGGESREAFF
TRBJ2-1,TRBV20-1,CSAKVAGYNEQFF
TRBJ1-1,TRBV20-1,CSARWQNTEAFF
TRBJ1-2,TRBV7-9,CATQTGDWFSGNGYTF
TRBJ2-2,TRBV20-1,CSASQGGGELFF
TRBJ2-1,TRBV7-9,CASNPLLSGGRSEQFF
TRBJ1-3,TRBV6-5,CASSYSSPVWAGNTIYF
TRBJ1-4,TRBV7-9,CASRPGSATNEKLFF
TRBJ2-3,TRBV7-9,CASSSRTRTGTDTQYF
TRBJ2-7,TRBV2,CASSGGGNEQYF
TRBJ1-5,TRBV2,CASSEFGEQVRNQPQHF